The subject of this entry is one TCR beta chain. Its antigen is still unknown. This specimen comes from a study of cytomegalovirus exposure and HLA in healthy donors. Turning to the study itself: Genotyping of some 400 donors showed that about 84% belonged to the Caucasian-associated ancestry cluster. Study-wide points: TCR beta V- and J-gene trimming was later associated with a missense DCLRE1C variant. The investigators catalogued 164 TCR beta chains as cytomegalovirus-associated. In an earlier analysis, productive rearrangement rates for most beta V segments clustered near 87% or 30%.

This CDR3 has 16 amino acids. V trimming: 0 bases; J trimming: 5 bases; junction bases outside the gene matches: 7. Germline CDR1 reads SGDLS; CDR2 reads YYNGEE. The PCR ran on 60 Vbeta and 13 Jbeta primers. Measured with immunoSEQ multiplex PCR; TCRdb has only the in-frame clones, and not every one. Here the sample spans about 170,000 clones, around four fifths being singletons. The sequence came from a female donor in good health and CMV-seronegative. The sample taken for sequencing was PBMCs. The chain recombines TRBV9 with TRBJ2-2, with 7 bases that match TRBD2. CDR3 in DNA: TGTGCCAGCAGCGTAGACGAGACTAGCTGGACCGGGGAGCTGTTTTTT. Amino acid sequence: CASSVDETSWTGELFF.